This TCR beta chain was sequenced during a study of CD8 T cells in Susac syndrome. Study at large: When blood was collected, patients with Susac syndrome were therapy-naive, were taking corticosteroids, or were receiving intravenous immunoglobulin alone.

Germline V gene sequence: CDR1 LGHNA, CDR2 YSLEER. J gave up 5 bases and V 4 bases, and 9 bases lay outside the gene matches. This CDR3 comprises 15 residues. Study conclusions and caveats: Susac-specific public clones in total CD8+ repertoires numbered some 16; in CD8+ TEMRA repertoires, they numbered roughly 5.

Reverse transcription of 0.5 to 1 ug RNA was performed with random hexamers. TCR beta CDR3 was amplified by immunoSEQ covering 54 Vbeta and 13 Jbeta. TCRdb used MiXCR to reprocess the immunoSEQ multiplex PCR reads, holding one entry per CDR3 protein. The sample includes roughly 110,000 distinct CDR3 sequences, approximately 93% of them seen just once. As for this clonotype: Its antigen remains unidentified.

The material sequenced was CD8+ T cells from PBMCs. The receptor was derived from a human donor with Susac syndrome. This chain joins TRBV4-3 and TRBJ2-5; TRBD2 agrees at 8 bases. The CDR3 DNA reads TGCGCCAGCAGCCTCGGGGGGGGGCCGGGTGAGACCCAGTACTTC. Translating it yields CASSLGGGPGETQYF.